A single T cell receptor beta chain is shown here with its context. These data belong to a study of blood T cell repertoires in COVID-19. Study at large: T cells, B-cell-depleted T cells, or PBMCs supplied cDNA or gDNA.

Trimming cost V 0 bases and J 1 base; bases outside gene matches: 2. The CDR3 runs to 15 residues. Germline CDR1 is SGHRS and CDR2 is YFSETQ. Original handling: Amplification of reference gene primers provided the estimated nucleated cell counts. Sequencing used immunoSEQ multiplex PCR; TCRdb keeps in-frame clones, though not all of them. D and trimming were read from the DNA, whereas the V and J calls and clone size are those reported in that table. The data contain about 220,000 clones, less than 90% of them singletons. J is TRBJ2-3 and V is TRBV5-1, with 7 bases fitting TRBD2. This TCR came from a man aged 25 to 40 with active or convalescent COVID-19. The specimen sequenced was peripheral blood. The CDR3 spells CASSLGGSGTDTQYF. The CDR3 nucleotides are TGCGCCAGCAGCTTGGGCGGGAGCGGCACAGATACGCAGTATTTT.